A selection of T cell receptor beta chains follows, all from one sample in a study of blood T cell repertoires in COVID-19. The assay was immunoSEQ multiplex PCR, and TCRdb's table has in-frame clones only and misses some. The sample shows 200,000 to 250,000 clones, approximately 79% of them seen only once. Sequenced input: peripheral blood. Every receptor here comes from a woman in her forties with active or convalescent COVID-19. CDR3s include the opening cysteine and the closing phenylalanine or tryptophan. The D gene is left open where the match is weak. Part of the rows lack a size; the others show once, few, many or a class for expanded clones.

clone size	V gene	D gene	J gene	CDR3 protein	CDR3 DNA
few	TRBV28	.	TRBJ2-1	CASNPLQGFNEQFF	TGTGCCAGCAACCCCCTCCAGGGGTTCAATGAGCAGTTCTTC
.	TRBV3-1/TRBV3-2	.	TRBJ1-2	CASSQSAQHYGYTF	TGTGCCAGCAGCCAGAGCGCTCAGCACTATGGCTACACCTTC
once	TRBV9	.	TRBJ1-6	CASSPGRGTRPLHF	TGTGCCAGCAGCCCAGGGAGGGGGACGAGACCCCTCCACTTT
few	TRBV18	TRBD1	TRBJ1-1	CASSPDRMNTEAFF	TGTGCCAGCTCACCGGACAGGATGAACACTGAAGCTTTCTTT
.	TRBV19	TRBD1	TRBJ1-5	CASSWDRNQPQHF	TGTGCCAGTAGTTGGGACAGAAATCAGCCCCAGCATTTT
.	TRBV27	TRBD1	TRBJ2-3	CASSFWLGQGYADTQYF	TGTGCCAGCAGTTTTTGGCTCGGACAGGGGTATGCAGATACGCAGTATTTT
.	TRBV27	TRBD1	TRBJ1-2	CASSSPGQGSLYGYTF	TGTGCCAGCAGTTCCCCGGGACAGGGTAGTCTCTATGGCTACACCTTC
few	TRBV18	.	TRBJ1-5	CASSPEGDQPQHF	TGTGCCAGCTCACCGGAAGGGGATCAGCCCCAGCATTTT
.	TRBV11-2	.	TRBJ1-3	CASSLVPAGATGNTIYF	TGTGCCAGCAGCTTAGTACCAGCAGGGGCCACTGGAAACACCATATATTTT
.	TRBV5-4	TRBD1	TRBJ1-2	CASSPDRGNYGYTF	TGTGCCAGCAGCCCCGACAGGGGTAACTATGGCTACACCTTC
.	TRBV5-1	.	TRBJ1-6	CASSSGTLSSPLHF	TGCGCCAGCAGCTCCGGGACACTAAGTTCACCCCTCCACTTT
.	TRBV28	TRBD2	TRBJ2-1	CASSFLGLAGPSSTYNEQFF	TGTGCCAGCAGTTTTCTAGGACTAGCGGGGCCCTCCTCGACCTACAATGAGCAGTTCTTC